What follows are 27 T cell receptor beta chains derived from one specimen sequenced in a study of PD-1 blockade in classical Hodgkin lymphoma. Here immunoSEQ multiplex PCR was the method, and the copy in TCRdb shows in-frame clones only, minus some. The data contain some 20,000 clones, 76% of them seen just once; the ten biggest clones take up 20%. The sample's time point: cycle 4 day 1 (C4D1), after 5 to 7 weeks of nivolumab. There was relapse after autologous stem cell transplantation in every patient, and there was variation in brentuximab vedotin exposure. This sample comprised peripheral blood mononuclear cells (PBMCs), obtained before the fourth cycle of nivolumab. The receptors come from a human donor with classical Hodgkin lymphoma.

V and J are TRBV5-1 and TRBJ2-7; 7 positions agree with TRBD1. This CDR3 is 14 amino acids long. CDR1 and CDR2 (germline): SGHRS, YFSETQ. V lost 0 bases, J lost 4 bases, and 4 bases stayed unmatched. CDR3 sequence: CASSLGGGRYEQYF. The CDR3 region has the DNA TGCGCCAGCAGCTTGGGAGGGGGCCGGTACGAGCAGTACTTC.

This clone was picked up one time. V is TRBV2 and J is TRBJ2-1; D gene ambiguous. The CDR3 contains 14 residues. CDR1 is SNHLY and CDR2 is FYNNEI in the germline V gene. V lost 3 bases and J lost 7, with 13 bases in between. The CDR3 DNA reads TGTGCCAGCAGTGAGCTAGGATTTGGTAATGAGCAGTTCTTC. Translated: CASSELGFGNEQFF.

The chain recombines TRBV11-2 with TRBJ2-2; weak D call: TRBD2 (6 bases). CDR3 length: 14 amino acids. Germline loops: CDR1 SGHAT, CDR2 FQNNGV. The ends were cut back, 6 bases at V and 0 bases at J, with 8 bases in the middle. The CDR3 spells CASSRDSNTGELFF. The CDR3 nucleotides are TGTGCCAGCAGTCGGGACTCGAACACCGGGGAGCTGTTTTTT.

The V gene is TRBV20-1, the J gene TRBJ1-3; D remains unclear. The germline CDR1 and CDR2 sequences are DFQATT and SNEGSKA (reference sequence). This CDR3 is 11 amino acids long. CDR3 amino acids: CSTVSGNTIYF. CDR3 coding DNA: TGCAGCACGGTTTCAGGAAACACCATATATTTT.

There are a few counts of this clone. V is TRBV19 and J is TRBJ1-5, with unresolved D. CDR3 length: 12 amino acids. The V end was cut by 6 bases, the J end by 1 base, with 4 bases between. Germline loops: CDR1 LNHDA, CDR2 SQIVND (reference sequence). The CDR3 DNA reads TGTGCCAGTAGGTTGAGCAATCAGCCCCAGCATTTT. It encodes CASRLSNQPQHF.

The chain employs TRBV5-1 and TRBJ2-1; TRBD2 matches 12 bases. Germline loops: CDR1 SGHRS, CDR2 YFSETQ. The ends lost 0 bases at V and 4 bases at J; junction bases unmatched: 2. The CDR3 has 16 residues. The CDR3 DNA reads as TGCGCCAGCAGCTTGGGGACTAGCGGGAATTACAATGAGCAGTTCTTC. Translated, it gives CASSLGTSGNYNEQFF. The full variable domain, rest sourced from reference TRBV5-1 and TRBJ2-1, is KAGVTQTPRYLIKTRGQQVTLSCSPISGHRSVSWYQQTPGQGLQFLFEYFSETQRNKGNFPGRFSGRQFSNSRSEMNVSTLELGDSALYLCASSLGTSGNYNEQFFGPGTRLTVL.

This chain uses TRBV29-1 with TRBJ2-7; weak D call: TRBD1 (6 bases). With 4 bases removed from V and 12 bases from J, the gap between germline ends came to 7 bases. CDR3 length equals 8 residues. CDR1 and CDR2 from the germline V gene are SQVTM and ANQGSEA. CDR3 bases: TGCAGCGTTGGCAGGGGGTACGTC. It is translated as CSVGRGYV.

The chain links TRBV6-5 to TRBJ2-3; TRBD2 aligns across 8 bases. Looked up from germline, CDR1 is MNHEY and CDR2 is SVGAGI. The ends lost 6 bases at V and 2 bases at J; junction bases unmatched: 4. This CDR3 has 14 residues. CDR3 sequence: CASSLGLDTDTQYF. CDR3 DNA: TGTGCCAGCAGCCTGGGACTAGACACAGATACGCAGTATTTT.

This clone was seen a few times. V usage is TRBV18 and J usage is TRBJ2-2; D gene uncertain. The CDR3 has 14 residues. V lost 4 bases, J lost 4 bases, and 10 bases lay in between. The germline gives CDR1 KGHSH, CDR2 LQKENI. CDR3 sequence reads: CASSRETTTGELFF. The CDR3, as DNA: TGTGCCAGCTCACGAGAGACGACCACCGGGGAGCTGTTTTTT.

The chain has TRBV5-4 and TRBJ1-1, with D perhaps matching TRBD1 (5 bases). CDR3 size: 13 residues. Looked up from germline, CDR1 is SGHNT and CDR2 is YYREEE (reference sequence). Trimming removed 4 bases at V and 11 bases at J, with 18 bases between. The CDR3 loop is CASSQDPGGEAFF. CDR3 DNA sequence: TGTGCCAGCAGCCAGGACCCGGGGGGGGAGGCTTTCTTT.

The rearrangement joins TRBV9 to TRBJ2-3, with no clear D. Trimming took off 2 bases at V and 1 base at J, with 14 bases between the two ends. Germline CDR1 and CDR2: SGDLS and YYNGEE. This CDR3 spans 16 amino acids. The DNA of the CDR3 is TGTGCCAGCAGCGTTGAAAGGTTTTCCCGCACAGATACGCAGTATTTT. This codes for CASSVERFSRTDTQYF.

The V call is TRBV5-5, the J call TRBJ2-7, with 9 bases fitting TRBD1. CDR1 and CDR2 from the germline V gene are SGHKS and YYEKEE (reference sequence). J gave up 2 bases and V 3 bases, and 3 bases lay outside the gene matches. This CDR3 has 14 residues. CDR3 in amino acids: CASSYGQGTYEQYF. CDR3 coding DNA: TGTGCCAGCAGCTACGGACAGGGGACCTACGAGCAGTACTTC.

Here the CDR3 DNA reads TGTGCCAGCAGTCCGACAGGGTCGACTTATGGCTACACCTTC. As protein: CASSPTGSTYGYTF. The V gene is TRBV6-5, the J gene TRBJ1-2, with 7 bases fitting TRBD1. The CDR3 totals 14 residues. The germline gives CDR1 MNHEY, CDR2 SVGAGI. Germline trimming cut 5 bases from V and 5 bases from J; bases unmatched to any gene: 8.

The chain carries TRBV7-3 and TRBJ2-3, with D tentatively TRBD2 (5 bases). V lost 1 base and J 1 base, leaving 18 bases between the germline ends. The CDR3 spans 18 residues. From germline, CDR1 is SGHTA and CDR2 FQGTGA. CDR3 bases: TGTGCCAGCAGCTTAAACCCACGCGGGCACGTACGCACAGATACGCAGTATTTT. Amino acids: CASSLNPRGHVRTDTQYF.

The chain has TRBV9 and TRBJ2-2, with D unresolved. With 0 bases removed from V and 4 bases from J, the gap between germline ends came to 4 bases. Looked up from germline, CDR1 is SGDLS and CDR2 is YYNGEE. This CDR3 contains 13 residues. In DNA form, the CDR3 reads TGTGCCAGCAGCGTAGCGGTCACCGGGGAGCTGTTTTTT. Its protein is CASSVAVTGELFF. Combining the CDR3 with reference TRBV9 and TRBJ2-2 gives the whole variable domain DSGVTQTPKHLITATGQRVTLRCSPRSGDLSVYWYQQSLDQGLQFLIQYYNGEERAKGNILERFSAQQFPDLHSELNLSSLELGDSALYFCASSVAVTGELFFGEGSRLTVL.

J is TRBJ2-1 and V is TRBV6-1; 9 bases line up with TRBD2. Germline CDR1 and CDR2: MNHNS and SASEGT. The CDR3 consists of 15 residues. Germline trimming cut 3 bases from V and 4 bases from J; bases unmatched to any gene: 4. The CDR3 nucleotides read TGTGCCAGCAGTGACAGACTAGCGGCATACAATGAGCAGTTCTTC. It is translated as CASSDRLAAYNEQFF.

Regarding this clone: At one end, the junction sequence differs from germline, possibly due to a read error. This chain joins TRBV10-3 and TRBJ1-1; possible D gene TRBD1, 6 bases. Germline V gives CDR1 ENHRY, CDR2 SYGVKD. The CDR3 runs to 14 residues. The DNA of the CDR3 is TGTGCCAGCAGTTACACAGGGAGGATCGCTGAAGCTTTCTTT. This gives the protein CASSYTGRIAEAFF.

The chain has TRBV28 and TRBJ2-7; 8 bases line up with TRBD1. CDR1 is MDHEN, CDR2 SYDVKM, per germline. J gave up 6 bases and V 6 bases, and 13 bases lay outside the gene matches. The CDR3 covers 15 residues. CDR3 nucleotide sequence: TGTGCCAGCAGGACGACCGGGACAGGATTAAGCGAGCAGTACTTC. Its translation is CASRTTGTGLSEQYF.

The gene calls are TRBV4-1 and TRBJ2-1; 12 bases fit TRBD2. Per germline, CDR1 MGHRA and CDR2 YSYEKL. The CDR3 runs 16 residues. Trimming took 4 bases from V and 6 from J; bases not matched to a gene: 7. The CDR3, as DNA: TGCGCCAGCAGCCCACAACTAGCGGGAGGTGTCAATGAGCAGTTCTTC. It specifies CASSPQLAGGVNEQFF.

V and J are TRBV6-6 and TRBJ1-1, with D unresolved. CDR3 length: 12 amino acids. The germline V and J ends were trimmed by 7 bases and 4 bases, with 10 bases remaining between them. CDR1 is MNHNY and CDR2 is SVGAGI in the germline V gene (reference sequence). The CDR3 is CASNLHRTEAFF. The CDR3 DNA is TGTGCCAGCAACTTACACCGCACTGAAGCTTTCTTT.

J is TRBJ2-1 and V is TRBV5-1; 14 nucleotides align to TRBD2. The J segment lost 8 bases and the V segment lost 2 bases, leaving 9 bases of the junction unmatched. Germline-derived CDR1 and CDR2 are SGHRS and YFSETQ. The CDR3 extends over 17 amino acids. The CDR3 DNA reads TGCGCCAGCAGCTTAATGACTAGCGGGGGGGCCTCGGATGAGCAGTTCTTC. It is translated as CASSLMTSGGASDEQFF.

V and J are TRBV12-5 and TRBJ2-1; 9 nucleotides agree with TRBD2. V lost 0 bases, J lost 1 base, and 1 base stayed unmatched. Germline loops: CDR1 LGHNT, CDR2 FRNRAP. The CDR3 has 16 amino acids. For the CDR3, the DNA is TGTGCTAGTGGTTTGGTTCTAGCGGGATCCTACAATGAGCAGTTCTTC. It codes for CASGLVLAGSYNEQFF.

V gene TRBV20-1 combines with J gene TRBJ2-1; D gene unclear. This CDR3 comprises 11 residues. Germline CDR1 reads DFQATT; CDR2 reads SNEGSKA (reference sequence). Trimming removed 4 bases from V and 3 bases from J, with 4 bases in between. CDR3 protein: CSATVYNEQFF. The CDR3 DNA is TGCAGTGCTACAGTCTACAATGAGCAGTTCTTC.

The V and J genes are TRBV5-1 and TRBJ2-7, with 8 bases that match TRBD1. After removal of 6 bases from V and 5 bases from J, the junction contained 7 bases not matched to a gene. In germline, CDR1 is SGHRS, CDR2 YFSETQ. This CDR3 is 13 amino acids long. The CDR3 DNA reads TGCGCCAGCAAACTCGCAGGGGGCGACGAGCAGTACTTC. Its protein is CASKLAGGDEQYF.

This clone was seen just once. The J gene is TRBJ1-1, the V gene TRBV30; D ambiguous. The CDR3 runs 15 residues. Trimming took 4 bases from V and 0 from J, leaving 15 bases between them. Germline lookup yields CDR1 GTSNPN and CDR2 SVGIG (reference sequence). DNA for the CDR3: TGTGCCTGGACAGCGAAGACACAAATGAACACTGAAGCTTTCTTT. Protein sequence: CAWTAKTQMNTEAFF.

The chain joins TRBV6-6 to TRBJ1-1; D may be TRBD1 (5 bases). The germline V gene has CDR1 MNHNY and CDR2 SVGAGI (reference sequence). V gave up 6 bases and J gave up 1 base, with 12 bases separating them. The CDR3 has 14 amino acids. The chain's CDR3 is CASSPQGPNTEAFF. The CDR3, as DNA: TGTGCCAGCAGCCCTCAGGGCCCGAACACTGAAGCTTTCTTT.

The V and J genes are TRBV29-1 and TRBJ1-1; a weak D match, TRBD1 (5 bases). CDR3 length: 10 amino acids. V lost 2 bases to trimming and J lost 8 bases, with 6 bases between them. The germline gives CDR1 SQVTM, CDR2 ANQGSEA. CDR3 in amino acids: CSVENREAFF. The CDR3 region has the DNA TGCAGCGTTGAAAACAGGGAAGCTTTCTTT. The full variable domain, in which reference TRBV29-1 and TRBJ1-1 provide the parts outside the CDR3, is SAVISQKPSRDICQRGTSLTIQCQVDSQVTMMFWYRQQPGQSLTLIATANQGSEATYESGFVIDKFPISRPNLTFSTLTVSNMSPEDSSIYLCSVENREAFFGQGTRLTVV.